This TCR beta chain comes out of a study of blood T cells in healthy people across ages. Study results and limitations: Across samples, TCR beta diversity tracked strongly with naive T cell percentage. Estimated diversity, derived from one million T cells, was regarded as an underestimate. A greater number of naive CD4+ cells and higher diversity distinguished long-lived donors from aged donors.

This CDR3 region has 14 residues. The V segment lost 7 bases and the J segment 1 base; nucleotides outside the gene matches: 3. Points on this clonotype: What it binds is not known.

Together with a sample-barcoded 5' primer, a J-beta primer mix was included in a second PCR lasting about 7 to 11 cycles. TCRdb fed the 5' RACE reads into MiXCR, producing one record per CDR3 protein. The sample lists hundreds of thousands of distinct CDR3 sequences; 22% were seen once. The sample consisted of blood. The chain carries TRBV12-3 or TRBV12-4 and TRBJ2-1; TRBD2 matches 8 bases. The sequence derives from a man between 65 and 85 years old in good health. The CDR3 loop is CASIRGGSYNEQFF. The CDR3 DNA sequence: TGTGCCAGCATCCGGGGGGGGTCCTACAATGAGCAGTTCTTC.